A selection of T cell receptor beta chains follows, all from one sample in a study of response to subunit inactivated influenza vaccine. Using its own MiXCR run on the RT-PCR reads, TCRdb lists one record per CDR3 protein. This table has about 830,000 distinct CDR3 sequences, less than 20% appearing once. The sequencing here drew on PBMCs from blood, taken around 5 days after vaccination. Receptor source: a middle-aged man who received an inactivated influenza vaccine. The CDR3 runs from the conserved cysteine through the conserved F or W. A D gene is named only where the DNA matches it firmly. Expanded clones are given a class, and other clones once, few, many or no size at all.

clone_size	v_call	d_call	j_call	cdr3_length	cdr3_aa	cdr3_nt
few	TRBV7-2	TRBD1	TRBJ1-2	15	CASRPTGGANYGYTF	TGTGCCAGCAGACCTACAGGGGGAGCTAACTATGGCTACACCTTC
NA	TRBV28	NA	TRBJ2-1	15	CASSSSGNRAGEQFF	TGTGCCAGCAGTTCCTCAGGGAACCGGGCGGGTGAGCAGTTCTTC
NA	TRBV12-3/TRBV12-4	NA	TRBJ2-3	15	CASRSGLRVTDTQYF	TGTGCCAGCAGGTCGGGACTCAGGGTCACAGATACGCAGTATTTT
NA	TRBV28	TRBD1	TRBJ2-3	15	CASKKRDRVWDTQYF	TGTGCCAGCAAAAAAAGGGACAGGGTGTGGGATACGCAGTATTTT
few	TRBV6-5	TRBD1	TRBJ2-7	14	CASSSGTGTGEQYF	TGTGCCAGCAGTTCTGGGACAGGCACGGGGGAGCAGTACTTC
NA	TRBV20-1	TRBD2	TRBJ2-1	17	CSASQTYRLAAYNEQFF	TGCAGTGCTTCACAAACCTATAGGCTAGCGGCCTACAATGAGCAGTTCTTC
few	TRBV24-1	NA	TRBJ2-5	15	CATSHLTSSQETQYF	TGTGCCACCAGTCATCTTACTAGCAGCCAAGAGACCCAGTACTTC
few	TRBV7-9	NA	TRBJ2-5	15	CASSSDPGAQETQYF	TGTGCCAGCAGCTCAGACCCAGGGGCGCAGGAGACCCAGTACTTC
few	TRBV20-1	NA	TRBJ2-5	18	CSARWDDLERWYQETQYF	TGCAGTGCTAGATGGGATGATCTCGAAAGGTGGTACCAAGAGACCCAGTACTTC
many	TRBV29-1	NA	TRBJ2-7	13	CSVPGRSSYEQYF	TGCAGCGTTCCCGGACGGAGCTCCTACGAGCAGTACTTC
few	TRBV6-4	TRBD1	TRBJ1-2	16	CARRDSTKTSNYGYTF	TGTGCCAGACGGGACAGCACGAAGACGTCTAACTATGGCTACACCTTC
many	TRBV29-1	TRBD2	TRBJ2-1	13	CSVASGALDEQFF	TGCAGCGTTGCTAGCGGGGCCCTTGATGAGCAGTTCTTC
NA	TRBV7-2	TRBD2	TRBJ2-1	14	CASSSRSGGAYLFF	TGTGCCAGCAGCTCCCGATCCGGGGGGGCCTATTTGTTCTTC